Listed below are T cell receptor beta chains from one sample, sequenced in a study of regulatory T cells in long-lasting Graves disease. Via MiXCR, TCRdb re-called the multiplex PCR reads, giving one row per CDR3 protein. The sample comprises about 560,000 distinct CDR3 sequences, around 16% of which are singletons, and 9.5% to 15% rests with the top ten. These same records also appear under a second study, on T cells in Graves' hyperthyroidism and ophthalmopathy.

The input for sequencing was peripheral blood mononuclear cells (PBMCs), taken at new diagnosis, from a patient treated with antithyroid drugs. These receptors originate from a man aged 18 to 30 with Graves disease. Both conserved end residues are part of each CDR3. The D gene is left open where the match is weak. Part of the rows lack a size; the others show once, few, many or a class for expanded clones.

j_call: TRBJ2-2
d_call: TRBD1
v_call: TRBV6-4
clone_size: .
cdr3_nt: TGTGCCAGCAGTGACGGGACAGGAGACGGGGAGCTGTTTTTT
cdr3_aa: CASSDGTGDGELFF

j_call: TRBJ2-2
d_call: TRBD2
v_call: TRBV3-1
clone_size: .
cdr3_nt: TGTGCCAGCAGCCGATTAGCGGGAGGGCCCACCGGGGAGCTGTTTTTT
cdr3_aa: CASSRLAGGPTGELFF

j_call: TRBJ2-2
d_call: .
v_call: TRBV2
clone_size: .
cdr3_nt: TGTGCCAGCCTACTACCGATTCCCGGGGAGCTGTTTTTT
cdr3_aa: CASLLPIPGELFF

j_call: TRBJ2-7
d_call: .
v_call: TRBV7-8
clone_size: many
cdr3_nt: TGTGCCAGCAGCCCGATCCGGCCCTACGAGCAGTACTTC
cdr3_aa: CASSPIRPYEQYF

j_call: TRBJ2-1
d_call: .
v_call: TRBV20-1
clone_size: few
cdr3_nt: TGCAGTGCTAGAAAGGGGGATTCCTACAATGAGCAGTTCTTC
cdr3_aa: CSARKGDSYNEQFF

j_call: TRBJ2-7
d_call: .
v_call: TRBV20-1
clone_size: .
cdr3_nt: TGCAGTGCTAGTCAGGAGTACTACGAGCAGTACTTC
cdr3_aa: CSASQEYYEQYF

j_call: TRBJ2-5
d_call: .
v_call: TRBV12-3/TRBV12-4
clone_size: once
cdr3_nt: TGTACCAGCAGTGTACAAGAGACCCAGTACTTC
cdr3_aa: CTSSVQETQYF

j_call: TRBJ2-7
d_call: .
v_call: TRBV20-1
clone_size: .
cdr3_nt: TGCAGTGCTAGAGAAGACAGGGAGCAGTACTTC
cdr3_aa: CSAREDREQYF

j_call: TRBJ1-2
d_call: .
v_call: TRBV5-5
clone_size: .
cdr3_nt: TGTGCCAGCAGCTTAGGTGCAGGGGACAACTATGGCTACACCTTC
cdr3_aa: CASSLGAGDNYGYTF

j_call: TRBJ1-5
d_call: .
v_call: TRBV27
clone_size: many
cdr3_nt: TGTGCCAGCAGTTTATCGGGGAGGGAGCCCCAGCATTTT
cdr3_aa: CASSLSGREPQHF

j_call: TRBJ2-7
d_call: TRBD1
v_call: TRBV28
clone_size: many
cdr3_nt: TGTGCCAGCAGCGAAGATCAGGGGGCGGCCTACGAGCAGTACTTC
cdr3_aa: CASSEDQGAAYEQYF

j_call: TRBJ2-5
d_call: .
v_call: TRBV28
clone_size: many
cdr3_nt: TGTGCCAGCAGTAACAGTGGGACGGAGACCCAGTACTTC
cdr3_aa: CASSNSGTETQYF